This entry features one T cell receptor beta chain sequence. This table comes from immunoSEQ multiplex PCR, and its TCRdb copy is limited to in-frame clones, with some not included. The sample gives over 50,000 clones, 76% of which show up once; approximately 6.8% is in the top ten. The data belong to a study of blood T cell repertoires in COVID-19. Germline V CDR1 and CDR2: SGHDN, FVKESK. The CDR3 is 15 residues long. V lost 4 bases to trimming and J lost 1 base, with 13 bases between them. The chain joins TRBV14 to TRBJ2-5; no clear D gene. Sequenced sample: peripheral blood. The sequence was collected from a woman aged 50 to 65 with active or convalescent COVID-19. The CDR3 sequence is CASSPSLGPQETQYF. The DNA for the CDR3 is TGTGCCAGCAGCCCAAGCCTTGGGCCCCAAGAGACCCAGTACTTC.